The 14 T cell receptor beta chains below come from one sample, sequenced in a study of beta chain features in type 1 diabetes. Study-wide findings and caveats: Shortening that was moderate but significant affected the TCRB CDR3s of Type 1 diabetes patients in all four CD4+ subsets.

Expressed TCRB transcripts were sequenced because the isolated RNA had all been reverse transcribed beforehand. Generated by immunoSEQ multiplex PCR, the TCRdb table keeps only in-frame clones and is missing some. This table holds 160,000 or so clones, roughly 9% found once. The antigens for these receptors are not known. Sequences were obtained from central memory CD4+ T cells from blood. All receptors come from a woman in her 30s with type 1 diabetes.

The CDR3 loop is CASCGLAGAGELFF. Here the CDR3 DNA reads TGTGCCAGCTGTGGACTAGCGGGAGCCGGGGAGCTGTTTTTT. The chain recombines TRBV19 with TRBJ2-2; 13 bases agree with TRBD2. Germline CDR1 is LNHDA and CDR2 is SQIVND (reference sequence). The CDR3 consists of 14 residues. V trimming: 9 bases; J trimming: 6 bases; junction bases outside the gene matches: 4.

The CDR3 sequence: CASSIPTGRETEAFF. In DNA form, the CDR3 reads TGTGCCAGCAGCATACCGACAGGGCGAGAAACTGAAGCTTTCTTT. This rearrangement joins TRBV13 to TRBJ1-1; 7 bases align to TRBD1. Germline-derived CDR1 and CDR2 are PRHDT and FYEKMQ (reference sequence). The CDR3 loop spans 15 amino acids. V shed 5 bases, J shed 5 bases, and the junction held 11 bases outside the gene matches. Together with reference TRBV13 and TRBJ1-1, the CDR3 gives the full variable domain: AAGVIQSPRHLIKEKRETATLKCYPIPRHDTVYWYQQGPGQDPQFLISFYEKMQSDKGSIPDRFSAQQFSDYHSELNMSSLELGDSALYFCASSIPTGRETEAFFGQGTRLTVV.

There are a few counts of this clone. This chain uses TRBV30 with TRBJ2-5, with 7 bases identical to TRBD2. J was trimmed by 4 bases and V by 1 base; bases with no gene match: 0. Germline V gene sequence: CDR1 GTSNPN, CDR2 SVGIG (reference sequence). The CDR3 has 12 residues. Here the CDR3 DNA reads TGTGCCTGGAGTGCGGGGGGAGAGACCCAGTACTTC. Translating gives CAWSAGGETQYF.

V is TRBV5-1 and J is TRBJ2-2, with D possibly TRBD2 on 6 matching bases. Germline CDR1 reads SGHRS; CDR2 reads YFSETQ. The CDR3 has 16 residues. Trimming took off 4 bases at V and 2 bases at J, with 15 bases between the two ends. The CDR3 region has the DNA TGCGCCAGCAGCCCCCCGGGACTGATTAACACCGGGGAGCTGTTTTTT. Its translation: CASSPPGLINTGELFF.

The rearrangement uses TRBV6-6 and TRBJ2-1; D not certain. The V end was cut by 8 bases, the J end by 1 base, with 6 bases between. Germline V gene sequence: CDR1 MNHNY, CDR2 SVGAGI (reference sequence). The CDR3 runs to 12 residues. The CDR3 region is CASGLSYNEQFF. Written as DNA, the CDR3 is TGTGCCAGCGGTTTATCCTACAATGAGCAGTTCTTC.

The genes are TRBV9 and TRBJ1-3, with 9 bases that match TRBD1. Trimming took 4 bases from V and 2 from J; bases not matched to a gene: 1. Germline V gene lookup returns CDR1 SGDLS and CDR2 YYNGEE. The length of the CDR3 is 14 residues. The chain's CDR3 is CASSRDRAGNTIYF. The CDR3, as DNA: TGTGCCAGCAGCCGGGACAGGGCTGGAAACACCATATATTTT.

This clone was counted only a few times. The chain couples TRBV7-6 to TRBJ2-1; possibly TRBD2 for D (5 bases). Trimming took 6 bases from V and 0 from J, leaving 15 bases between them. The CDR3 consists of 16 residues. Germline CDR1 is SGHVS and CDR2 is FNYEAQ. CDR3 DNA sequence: TGTGCCAGCAGGCGTGGGCAGAGGGACTCCTACAATGAGCAGTTCTTC. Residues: CASRRGQRDSYNEQFF.

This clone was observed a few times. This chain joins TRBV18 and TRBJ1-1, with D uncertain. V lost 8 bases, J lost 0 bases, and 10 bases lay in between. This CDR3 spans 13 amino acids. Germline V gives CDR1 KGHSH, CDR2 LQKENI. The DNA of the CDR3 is TGTGCCAGCAGGTGGACTTTGAACACTGAAGCTTTCTTT. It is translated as CASRWTLNTEAFF.

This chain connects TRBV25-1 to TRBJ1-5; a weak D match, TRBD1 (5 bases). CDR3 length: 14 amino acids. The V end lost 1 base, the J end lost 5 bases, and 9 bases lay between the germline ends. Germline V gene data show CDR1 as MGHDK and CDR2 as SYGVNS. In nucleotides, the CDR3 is TGTGCCAGCAGTGAATTAGGAGGGGATCAGCCCCAGCATTTT. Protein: CASSELGGDQPQHF.

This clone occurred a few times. The CDR3 region is CASSSINQETQYF. DNA of the CDR3: TGTGCCAGCAGTTCCATCAATCAAGAGACCCAGTACTTC. The chain combines TRBV28 with TRBJ2-5; D is unresolved. The length of the CDR3 is 13 residues. In germline, CDR1 is MDHEN, CDR2 SYDVKM. V was clipped by 4 bases and J by 2 bases, with 8 bases between them.

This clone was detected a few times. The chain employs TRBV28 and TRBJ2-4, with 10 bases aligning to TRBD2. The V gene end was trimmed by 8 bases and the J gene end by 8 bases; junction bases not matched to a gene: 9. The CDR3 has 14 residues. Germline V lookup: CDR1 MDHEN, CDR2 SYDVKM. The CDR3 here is CASRSSGGLDIQYF. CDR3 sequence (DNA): TGTGCCAGCCGTAGTAGCGGGGGGCTGGACATTCAGTACTTC.

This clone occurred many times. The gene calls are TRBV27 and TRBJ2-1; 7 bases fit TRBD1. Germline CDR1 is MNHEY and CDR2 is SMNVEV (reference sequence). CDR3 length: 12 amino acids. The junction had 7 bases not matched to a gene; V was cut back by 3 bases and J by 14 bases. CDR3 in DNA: TGTGCCAGCAGTTTCTTTGGGGACAGTGAGTTCTTC. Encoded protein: CASSFFGDSEFF.

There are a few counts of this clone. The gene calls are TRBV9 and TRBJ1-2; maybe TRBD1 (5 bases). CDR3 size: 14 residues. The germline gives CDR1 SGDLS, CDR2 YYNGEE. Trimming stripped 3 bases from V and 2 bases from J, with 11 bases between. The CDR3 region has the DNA TGTGCCAGCAGCGCGGAGGGACGGAACTATGGCTACACCTTC. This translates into CASSAEGRNYGYTF.

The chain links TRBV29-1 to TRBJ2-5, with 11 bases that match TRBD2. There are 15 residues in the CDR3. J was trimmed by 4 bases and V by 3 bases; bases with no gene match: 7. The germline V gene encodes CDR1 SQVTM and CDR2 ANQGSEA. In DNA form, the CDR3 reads TGCAGCGTTGAGCCCCCTAGCGGGAGGAGAGAGACCCAGTACTTC. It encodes CSVEPPSGRRETQYF. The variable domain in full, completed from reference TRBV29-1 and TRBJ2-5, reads SAVISQKPSRDICQRGTSLTIQCQVDSQVTMMFWYRQQPGQSLTLIATANQGSEATYESGFVIDKFPISRPNLTFSTLTVSNMSPEDSSIYLCSVEPPSGRRETQYFGPGTRLLVL.